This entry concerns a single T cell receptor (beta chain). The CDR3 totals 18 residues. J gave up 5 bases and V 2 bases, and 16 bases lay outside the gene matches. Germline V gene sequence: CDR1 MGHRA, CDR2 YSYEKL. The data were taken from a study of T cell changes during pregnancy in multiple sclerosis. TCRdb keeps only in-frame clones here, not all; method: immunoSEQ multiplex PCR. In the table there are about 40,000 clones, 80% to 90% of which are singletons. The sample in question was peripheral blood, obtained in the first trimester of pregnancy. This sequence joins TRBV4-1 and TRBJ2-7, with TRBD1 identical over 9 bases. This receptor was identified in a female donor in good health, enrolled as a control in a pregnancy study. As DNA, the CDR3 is TGCGCCAGCAGCCAAATCCTTTTTGTCCGGGACAGGGTCCACGAGCAGTACTTC. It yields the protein CASSQILFVRDRVHEQYF.